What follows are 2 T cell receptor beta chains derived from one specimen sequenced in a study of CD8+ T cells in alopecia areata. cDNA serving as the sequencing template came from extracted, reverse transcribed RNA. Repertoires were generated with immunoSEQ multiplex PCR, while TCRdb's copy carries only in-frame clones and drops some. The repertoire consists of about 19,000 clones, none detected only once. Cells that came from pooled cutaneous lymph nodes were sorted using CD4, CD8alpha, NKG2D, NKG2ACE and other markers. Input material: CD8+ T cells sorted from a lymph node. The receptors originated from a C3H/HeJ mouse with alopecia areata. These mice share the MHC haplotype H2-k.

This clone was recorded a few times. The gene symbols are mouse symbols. The CDR3 reads CASSDARQGPPQNTLYF. The DNA read from the CDR3 is TGTGCCAGCAGTGATGCCCGACAGGGGCCCCCTCAAAAC. This sequence joins TRBV13-3 and TRBJ2-4, with 8 bases aligning to TRBD1. The CDR3 end falls 4 residues outside the read, so it is completed with the germline J gene. CDR3 length: 17 amino acids. Germline V CDR1 and CDR2: NNHDY, SYVADS. V was pared by 0 bases and J by 2 bases, with 8 bases of the junction left unmatched. Looking up the rest from reference TRBV13-3 and TRBJ2-4 gives the full variable domain: EAAVTQSPRSKVAVTGGKVTLSCHQTNNHDYMYWYRQDTGHGLRLIHYSYVADSTEKGDIPDGYKASRPSQENFSLILELASLSQTAVYFCASSDARQGPPQNTLYFGAGTRLSVL.

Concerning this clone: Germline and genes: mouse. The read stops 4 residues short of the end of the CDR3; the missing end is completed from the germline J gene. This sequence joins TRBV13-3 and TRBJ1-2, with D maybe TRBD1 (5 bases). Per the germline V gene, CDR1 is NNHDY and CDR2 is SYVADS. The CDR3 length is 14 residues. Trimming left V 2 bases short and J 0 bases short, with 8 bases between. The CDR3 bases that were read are TGTGCCAGCAGTGACAGGGCCTCAAACTCC. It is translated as CASSDRASNS. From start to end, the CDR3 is CASSDRASNSDYTF.